A single sample gave rise to the 13 T cell receptor beta chains below, sequenced in a study of blood T cell repertoires in COVID-19. Clones were sequenced by immunoSEQ multiplex PCR, and TCRdb holds only the in-frame ones, with some missing. Here the sample spans roughly 240,000 clones, 87% being singletons. Input material: PBMCs or T cells enriched from blood (not recorded which). The receptors were gathered from a young woman with acute COVID-19.

Points on this clone: This sample also contains other DNA sequences that code for the same CDR3. The rearrangement joins TRBV6-4 to TRBJ2-3; 11 bases fit TRBD2. The junction had 3 bases not matched to a gene; V was cut back by 6 bases and J by 1 base. Germline V gene lookup returns CDR1 MRHNA and CDR2 SNTAGT. This CDR3 has 15 amino acids. CDR3 in DNA: TGTGCCAGCAGCGTACTAGCGGGGGGCACAGATACGCAGTATTTT. As protein: CASSVLAGGTDTQYF.

The rearrangement links TRBV7-2 to TRBJ2-7; the D gene is possibly TRBD2 (5 bases). The CDR3 spans 15 residues. Germline V gene sequence: CDR1 SGHTA, CDR2 FQGNSA. With 5 bases removed from V and 3 bases from J, the gap between germline ends came to 17 bases. CDR3 amino acids: CASSLRTGMNYEQYF. CDR3 coding DNA: TGTGCCAGCAGCCTGCGGACTGGGATGAACTACGAGCAGTACTTC. Filled out from reference TRBV7-2 and TRBJ2-7, the complete variable domain reads GAGVSQSPSNKVTEKGKDVELRCDPISGHTALYWYRQSLGQGLEFLIYFQGNSAPDKSGLPSDRFSAERTGGSVSTLTIQRTQQEDSAVYLCASSLRTGMNYEQYFGPGTRLTVT.

The genes are TRBV7-2 and TRBJ2-4; the match to TRBD1 covers 9 bases. The germline V gene encodes CDR1 SGHTA and CDR2 FQGNSA. CDR3 size: 13 residues. Trimming took 6 bases from V and 8 from J; bases not matched to a gene: 5. CDR3 DNA: TGTGCCAGCAGGACGGGACAGGGCTACATTCAGTACTTC. This sequence encodes CASRTGQGYIQYF.

The chain uses TRBV27 and TRBJ1-6; 9 bases match TRBD1. The CDR3 contains 14 residues. Trimming removed 2 bases from V and 10 bases from J; junction bases left unmatched: 3. Germline V gene sequence: CDR1 MNHEY, CDR2 SMNVEV (reference sequence). This chain's CDR3 is CASSLRDRDSPLHF. The CDR3 bases are TGTGCCAGCAGTTTACGGGACAGGGACTCACCCCTCCACTTT.

The V gene is TRBV7-9, the J gene TRBJ2-2; D uncertain. The V end was cut by 5 bases, the J end by 1 base, with 11 bases between. The CDR3 is made up of 15 amino acids. The germline V gene encodes CDR1 SEHNR and CDR2 FQNEAQ (reference sequence). This CDR3 reads CASSLRLGNTGELFF. The CDR3, as DNA: TGTGCCAGCAGCCTCAGACTTGGGAACACCGGGGAGCTGTTTTTT.

The V call is TRBV6-5, the J call TRBJ2-3; TRBD1 matches 8 bases. V shed 10 bases and J 1 base; nucleotides not matched to a gene: 4. Germline CDR1 MNHEY, CDR2 SVGAGI. The CDR3 contains 13 residues. The CDR3 here is CAIQGVGTDTQYF. DNA of the CDR3: TGTGCCATACAGGGGGTCGGCACAGATACGCAGTATTTT.

The CDR3 nucleotides are TGTGCCAGCGGAGGTGATTCAGATACGCAGTATTTT. Its translation is CASGGDSDTQYF. The chain carries TRBV11-2 and TRBJ2-3, with D perhaps TRBD2 (5 bases). This CDR3 is built from 12 residues. Germline CDR1 and CDR2: SGHAT and FQNNGV. With 8 bases removed from V and 4 bases from J, the gap between germline ends came to 10 bases.

The chain recombines TRBV2 with TRBJ2-7; TRBD1 aligns across 8 bases. The CDR3 is made up of 15 amino acids. Germline loops: CDR1 SNHLY, CDR2 FYNNEI. V shed 3 bases, J shed 2 bases, and the junction held 6 bases outside the gene matches. CDR3 in DNA: TGTGCCAGCAGTGATCCGGGACAGGACACCTACGAGCAGTACTTC. Translated, it gives CASSDPGQDTYEQYF.

The rearrangement uses TRBV4-1 and TRBJ1-2; 8 bases align to TRBD1. This CDR3 comprises 17 residues. Per germline, CDR1 MGHRA and CDR2 YSYEKL. V gave up 1 base and J gave up 8 bases; unmatched junction bases: 15. CDR3 DNA: TGCGCCAGCAGCCAAGCCCCGAACCGACAGGGGCGGAGCGGCTACACCTTC. Translation gives CASSQAPNRQGRSGYTF.

The genes are TRBV2 and TRBJ1-1; no definite D call. Trimming took off 5 bases at V and 1 base at J, with 11 bases between the two ends. The CDR3 loop spans 14 amino acids. Per germline, CDR1 SNHLY and CDR2 FYNNEI. CDR3 in amino acids: CASSFDTTNTEAFF. The CDR3 coding sequence is TGTGCCAGCAGTTTTGACACCACGAACACTGAAGCTTTCTTT.

This clone was recorded only once. The chain couples TRBV10-3 to TRBJ2-7; D remains unclear. Trimming removed 3 bases at V and 2 bases at J, with 14 bases between. This CDR3 is 15 amino acids long. The V gene's germline CDR1 is ENHRY and CDR2 SYGVKD. The CDR3 region is CAISDEAGGTYEQYF. The CDR3 nucleotides are TGTGCCATCAGTGATGAGGCTGGCGGAACCTACGAGCAGTACTTC.

This clone was observed a few times. The chain joins TRBV11-2 to TRBJ1-6; D is ambiguous. Germline V gene data show CDR1 as SGHAT and CDR2 as FQNNGV. Trimming shortened V by 2 bases and J by 7 bases, and 6 bases separated the two germline ends. This CDR3 has 13 amino acids. The CDR3 nucleotides are TGTGCCAGCAGCTTATGGCGGAATTCACCCCTCCACTTT. Protein product: CASSLWRNSPLHF.

CDR3 coding DNA: TGTGCCAGCAGCTTAGGACAGGGTTATAGCAATCAGCCCCAGCATTTT. Amino acids: CASSLGQGYSNQPQHF. The chain recombines TRBV7-8 with TRBJ1-5, with 7 nucleotides matching TRBD1. Losses at the gene ends were 1 base for V and 0 bases for J; bases not matched to a gene: 3. Germline V gene lookup returns CDR1 SGHVS and CDR2 FQNEAQ. The CDR3 covers 16 residues.